This TCR beta chain derives from a study of blood T cells in healthy people across ages. The ends lost 6 bases at V and 8 bases at J; junction bases unmatched: 12. CDR3 length: 16 amino acids. In its sample, this clonotype was seen a few times. The antigen remains undetermined. Then a second PCR, running roughly 7 to 11 cycles, was carried out with a sample-barcoded 5' primer and a J-beta primer mix. TCRdb reanalysed the 5' RACE reads using MiXCR and keeps one entry per CDR3 protein. The sample carries roughly 800,000 distinct CDR3 sequences, approximately 35% recorded once. Study-level results: Naive T cell percentage and TCR beta diversity correlated strongly. Donor CMV infection status was unknown, possibly confounding age-related changes in expanded clonotypes. Compared with aged donors, long-lived donors showed fewer expanded clones, suggesting selection. Diversity estimates from one million T cells were considered underestimates.

This TCR was recovered from a man in his late teens or twenties in good health. The chain carries TRBV12-3 or TRBV12-4 and TRBJ2-1, with TRBD2 matching over 11 bases. Material for sequencing was blood. The CDR3 sequence: CASSLIAGGLIHEQFF. In DNA, the CDR3 is TGTGCCAGCAGCCTAATAGCGGGGGGGTTGATCCATGAGCAGTTCTTC.